This T cell receptor beta chain was recovered during a study of blood T cell repertoires in COVID-19 (dated by TCRdb to 2018 to 2021). With regard to the full study: Samples covering the acute and convalescent phases of COVID-19 were provided by collaborators in the United States, Italy and Spain. Samples were obtained from the ongoing ImmuneRACE study (first 160 participants) and from about 1,300 subjects provided by 6 global collaborators. Subjects who had been exposed to COVID-19, were actively infected with it, or had recovered from it provided the deeply sampled blood TCRbeta repertoires that made up the dataset. The repertoires were released in a freely available public database meant as a resource for research on the immune response to SARS-CoV-2. Nearly every sample came with metadata listing a de-identified subject ID, COVID-19 status, age in years and sex. The prospective study material was composed of cDNA or gDNA derived from T cells, B-cell-depleted T cells, or PBMCs. Where available, HLA class I and class II types were taken from metadata supplied by the sample provider and were not determined by assay-based typing.

The CDR3, cysteine through phenylalanine, is 15 amino acids long. Only the CDR3 DNA stays, 45 bases, in frame from base 1. Looking up the germline V gene yields CDR1 MNHEY and CDR2 SVGAGI. Trimming at the junction amounts to 6 bases on V and 3 bases on J, and the germline ends lie 18 bases apart. Notes on this clone: No antigen is known for it. No clone much larger than this one lies a single base away; base qualities are absent.

The immunoSEQ Assay, a bias-controlled multiplex PCR, was used to amplify TCRbeta CDR3 regions from genomic DNA. For the original study's pipeline: The number of nucleated cells in each sample was estimated from the amplification of reference gene primers within the assay. To quantify the absolute abundance of each unique TCRbeta CDR3 rearrangement, sequence reads were collapsed and filtered. For each sample, productive Simpson clonality was calculated by taking the square root of Simpson's diversity index across productive rearrangements. Sourced from immuneACCESS, this table was stored by TCRdb with only in-frame sequences that have V and J called. A share of the clones is absent; for the studies checked, an unresolved V gene accounts for under half, and the remainder has no known explanation. From that table come the V and J calls and clone size; the DNA was used to work out D and trimming. The sample table lists 140,000 or so clones, around four fifths of them with a count of one. The ten biggest clones cover 6.2% of the sample.

Participants in the prospective study were enrolled through a virtual design, were aged roughly 18 to 100 years, and lived in about two dozen United States geographic areas. To assign participants to cohorts, the prospective study relied on clinical history that participants themselves reported in a screening survey and a study questionnaire. ImmuneRACE Cohort 3 recovered participants were defined by two consecutive negative NP/OP PCR tests, healthcare professional clearance, or symptom resolution. Each participant in the prospective study had whole blood, serum and a nasopharyngeal or oropharyngeal swab collected by mobile phlebotomists. Prospective study participants could optionally give additional blood draws and questionnaires over an approximately 2-month period. Blood samples from the prospective study were shipped frozen or at room temperature prior to DNA extraction. Findings and caveats that apply to the study as a whole: Clinical and demographic metadata were provided uncurated, with the amount varying by source and participant.

The sequenced sample was PBMCs or T cells enriched from blood (not recorded which). The TCR was taken from a woman aged 40 to 50 who had recovered from COVID-19. The chain joins TRBV6-5 to TRBJ2-7, and the D gene may be TRBD1, 7 bases matching. The CDR3 here reads CASSPRTGGYYEQYF. Here is the DNA: TGTGCCAGCAGCCCGCGGACAGGAGGGTACTACGAGCAGTACTTC.